This T cell receptor (beta chain) came from a study of blood T cell repertoires in COVID-19. CDR1 is MNHEY and CDR2 is SVGAGI in the germline V gene. CDR3 length equals 15 residues. The V end lost 6 bases, the J end lost 1 base, and 12 bases lay between the germline ends. Only in-frame clones appear in the TCRdb table, and some are missing; sequencing was by immunoSEQ multiplex PCR. The sample shows tens of thousands of clones, roughly four fifths of them seen only once. The clonotype was recovered from a man aged 55 to 70 with acute or convalescent COVID-19. The J gene is TRBJ1-4, the V gene TRBV6-5; D ambiguous. Sequenced sample: peripheral blood. CDR3 nucleotides: TGTGCCAGCAGCCTCTATTGGAGAACTAATGAAAAACTGTTTTTT. This codes for CASSLYWRTNEKLFF.